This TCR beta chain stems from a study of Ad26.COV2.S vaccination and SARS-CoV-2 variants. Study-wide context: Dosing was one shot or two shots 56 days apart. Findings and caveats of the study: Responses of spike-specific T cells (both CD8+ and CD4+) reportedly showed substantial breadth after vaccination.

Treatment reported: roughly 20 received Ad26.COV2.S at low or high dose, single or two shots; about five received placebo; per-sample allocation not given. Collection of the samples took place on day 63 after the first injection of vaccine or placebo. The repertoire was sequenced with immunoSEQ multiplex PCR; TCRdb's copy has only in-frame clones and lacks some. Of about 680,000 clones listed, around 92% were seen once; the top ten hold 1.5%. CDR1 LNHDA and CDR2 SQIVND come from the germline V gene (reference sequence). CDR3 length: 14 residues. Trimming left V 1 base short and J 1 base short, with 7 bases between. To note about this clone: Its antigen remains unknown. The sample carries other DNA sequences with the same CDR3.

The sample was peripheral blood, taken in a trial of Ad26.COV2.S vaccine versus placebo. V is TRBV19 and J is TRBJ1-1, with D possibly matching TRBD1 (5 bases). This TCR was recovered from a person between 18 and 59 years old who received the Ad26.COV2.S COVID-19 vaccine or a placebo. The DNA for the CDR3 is TGTGCCAGTAGTATAGCAAGGGGGAACACTGAAGCTTTCTTT. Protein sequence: CASSIARGNTEAFF.